These 21 T cell receptor beta chains came from one sample sequenced in a study of T cell responses to AZD1222 COVID-19 vaccine. Produced via immunoSEQ multiplex PCR; TCRdb's table is partial and in-frame only. Of 150,000 to 200,000 clones listed, about 90% are singletons. Sequenced here: peripheral blood, sampled on day 0 of MenACWY control vaccination. The receptor set was obtained from an adult in good health.

This CDR3 reads CASSPYGGLRSIEKLFF. For the CDR3, the DNA is TGTGCCAGCTCACCATACGGAGGACTCCGAAGCATCGAAAAACTGTTTTTT. This chain connects TRBV18 to TRBJ1-4; no firm D call. Germline V gene lookup returns CDR1 KGHSH and CDR2 LQKENI. This CDR3 is built from 17 residues. V lost 2 bases to trimming and J lost 8 bases, with 21 bases between them.

A single count supports this clone. This sequence joins TRBV28 and TRBJ1-5, with a tentative D call TRBD1 (6 bases). The CDR3 length is 17 residues. The ends were cut back, 6 bases at V and 8 bases at J, with 26 bases in the middle. The germline gives CDR1 MDHEN, CDR2 SYDVKM. Here the CDR3 reads CASRRGFGDSLNKPQHF. The CDR3 DNA reads TGTGCCAGCAGGAGGGGGTTCGGGGACTCCCTCAACAAGCCCCAGCATTTT.

The chain uses TRBV9 and TRBJ1-1; 10 bases are a match to TRBD1. The ends lost 3 bases at V and 4 bases at J; junction bases unmatched: 6. CDR1 and CDR2 (germline): SGDLS, YYNGEE. The CDR3 runs to 15 residues. The CDR3 here is CASSARQGASTEAFF. For the CDR3, the DNA is TGTGCCAGCAGCGCCAGACAGGGGGCGAGCACTGAAGCTTTCTTT.

V and J are TRBV7-8 and TRBJ2-6; 11 nucleotides line up with TRBD2. Germline CDR1 reads SGHVS; CDR2 reads FQNEAQ. The J segment lost 1 base and the V segment lost 5 bases, leaving 7 bases of the junction unmatched. The CDR3 totals 18 residues. As DNA, the CDR3 is TGTGCCAGCAGCGCCTCGACTAGCGGGAATTCTGGGGCCAACGTCCTGACTTTC. This gives the protein CASSASTSGNSGANVLTF. Full variable domain (rest looked up from reference TRBV7-8 and TRBJ2-6): GAGVSQSPRYKVAKRGQDVALRCDPISGHVSLFWYQQALGQGPEFLTYFQNEAQLDKSGLPSDRFFAERPEGSVSTLKIQRTQQEDSAVYLCASSASTSGNSGANVLTFGAGSRLTVL.

The chain carries TRBV5-4 and TRBJ1-1; tentative D call: TRBD1 (6 bases). Trimming removed 0 bases at V and 4 bases at J, with 19 bases between. The germline gives CDR1 SGHNT, CDR2 YYREEE (reference sequence). There are 17 residues in the CDR3. The CDR3 DNA reads as TGTGCCAGCAGCTTGGGACCCTCCGGGGGGCAGGGCACTGAAGCTTTCTTT. Protein product: CASSLGPSGGQGTEAFF. Complete variable domain (other parts from reference TRBV5-4 and TRBJ1-1): ETGVTQSPTHLIKTRGQQVTLRCSSQSGHNTVSWYQQALGQGPQFIFQYYREEENGRGNFPPRFSGLQFPNYSSELNVNALELDDSALYLCASSLGPSGGQGTEAFFGQGTRLTVV.

The chain employs TRBV7-9 and TRBJ1-1; no clear D. Germline V gene lookup returns CDR1 SEHNR and CDR2 FQNEAQ (reference sequence). The CDR3 consists of 15 residues. The germline V and J ends were trimmed by 6 bases and 2 bases, with 16 bases remaining between them. The CDR3 spells CASRPSGSSNTEAFF. Here the CDR3 DNA reads TGTGCCAGCAGACCCTCGGGAAGTAGCAACACTGAAGCTTTCTTT.

The CDR3 DNA is TGTGCCAGCAGCCGAACAGGGTCCTATAATTCACCCCTCCACTTT. The encoded protein is CASSRTGSYNSPLHF. The rearrangement links TRBV3-1 (or the pseudogene TRBV3-2) to TRBJ1-6; TRBD1 might be the D (6 bases). The germline V and J ends were trimmed by 4 bases and 1 base, with 8 bases remaining between them. The CDR3 totals 15 residues. Germline V CDR1 and CDR2: LGHDT, YNNKEL (reference sequence).

This clone appeared once. The CDR3 DNA reads as TGTGCCAGCAGTCATAGCGGGAGGGGGAATTACGAGCAGTACTTC. Amino acids: CASSHSGRGNYEQYF. J is TRBJ2-7 and V is TRBV7-6, with 11 nucleotides matching TRBD2. J gave up 4 bases and V 6 bases, and 8 bases lay outside the gene matches. CDR1 SGHVS and CDR2 FNYEAQ come from the germline V gene. CDR3 length equals 15 residues.

A single count supports this clone. The DNA for the CDR3 is TGTGCCAGTAGAAAGCTATGGCAGGGGGCGAACACTGAAGCTTTCTTT. It codes for CASRKLWQGANTEAFF. The chain carries TRBV19 and TRBJ1-1; 8 bases line up with TRBD1. Germline CDR1 is LNHDA and CDR2 is SQIVND (reference sequence). Losses at the gene ends were 6 bases for V and 1 base for J; bases not matched to a gene: 10. This CDR3 has 16 residues.

This chain joins TRBV19 and TRBJ1-2; D remains ambiguous. V dropped 5 bases and J dropped 0 bases, with 13 bases sitting between them. The CDR3 consists of 15 residues. Germline CDR1 and CDR2: LNHDA and SQIVND (reference sequence). The CDR3 bases are TGTGCCAGTAGTGCGCACCTAGACCCTAACTATGGCTACACCTTC. Its translation is CASSAHLDPNYGYTF.

The J gene is TRBJ1-2, the V gene TRBV27, with 9 nucleotides matching TRBD1. The V segment lost 3 bases and the J segment 2 bases; nucleotides outside the gene matches: 1. Germline V gene sequence: CDR1 MNHEY, CDR2 SMNVEV (reference sequence). The CDR3 is 14 amino acids. The CDR3 bases are TGTGCCAGCAGTTTCGGGACAGGGAACTATGGCTACACCTTC. Translating gives CASSFGTGNYGYTF.

CDR3: CASSPGTAGAYGYTF. The DNA of the CDR3 is TGTGCCAGCAGCCCTGGGACAGCTGGAGCCTATGGCTACACCTTC. The chain is built from TRBV5-6 and TRBJ1-2; 7 bases match TRBD1. With V trimmed by 4 bases and J by 4 bases, 10 bases remained unmatched. The CDR3 sequence is 15 residues long. Germline V gene lookup returns CDR1 SGHDT and CDR2 YYEEEE.

The chain is built from TRBV5-1 and TRBJ1-1; possible D gene TRBD1, 5 bases. Germline V gene sequence: CDR1 SGHRS, CDR2 YFSETQ. This CDR3 is built from 15 residues. V lost 4 bases, J lost 11 bases, and 24 bases lay in between. CDR3 coding DNA: TGCGCCAGCAGCCGGGGCGGACCAAGCAGAATTGGGGCTTTCTTT. It translates to CASSRGGPSRIGAFF.

V gene TRBV7-6 combines with J gene TRBJ2-1, with TRBD2 identical over 8 bases. CDR3 length: 14 residues. Trimming at V came to 4 bases and at J to 5 bases, leaving 4 bases not matched to a gene. CDR1 is SGHVS and CDR2 is FNYEAQ in the germline V gene. The CDR3 here is CASSSTSGHNEQFF. CDR3 DNA sequence: TGTGCCAGCAGCTCCACTAGCGGCCACAATGAGCAGTTCTTC.

J is TRBJ2-5 and V is TRBV3-1 (or the pseudogene TRBV3-2), with TRBD2 identical over 8 bases. Germline CDR1 reads LGHDT; CDR2 reads YNNKEL (reference sequence). V gave up 4 bases and J gave up 3 bases; unmatched junction bases: 7. This CDR3 is 15 amino acids long. The CDR3 region has the DNA TGTGCCAGCAGCCGTGGACTAGCTTTAGAAGAGACCCAGTACTTC. Translated: CASSRGLALEETQYF.

The chain links TRBV28 to TRBJ1-2, with a possible D match to TRBD1 (5 bases). Between the trimmed V and J ends, which lost 2 bases and 7 bases, there was a span of 20 bases. CDR1 MDHEN and CDR2 SYDVKM come from the germline V gene. CDR3 length equals 16 residues. The CDR3 loop is CASSLQPGPTLGGYTF. The CDR3 DNA reads TGTGCCAGCAGTTTACAGCCAGGGCCTACTTTAGGTGGCTACACCTTC.

The rearrangement uses TRBV30 and TRBJ1-3, with D hard to call. The CDR3 is 15 residues long. Germline V CDR1 and CDR2: GTSNPN, SVGIG (reference sequence). V was clipped by 0 bases and J by 4 bases, with 13 bases between them. In DNA, the CDR3 is TGTGCCTGGAGTGTACGGGCGACTACGGGAAACACCATATATTTT. It encodes CAWSVRATTGNTIYF.

Written as DNA, the CDR3 is TGTGCCAGCACCTCCGGGGACTTTCCCTTTCACAATGAGCAGTTCTTC. Protein product: CASTSGDFPFHNEQFF. The rearrangement joins TRBV27 to TRBJ2-1, with a tentative D call TRBD2 (6 bases). V was clipped by 7 bases and J by 5 bases, with 21 bases between them. CDR3 length equals 16 residues. Germline CDR1 reads MNHEY; CDR2 reads SMNVEV (reference sequence).

J is TRBJ1-6 and V is TRBV3-1 (or the pseudogene TRBV3-2); 8 bases line up with TRBD1. Germline V lookup: CDR1 LGHDT, CDR2 YNNKEL (reference sequence). There are 14 residues in the CDR3. Trimming took 6 bases from V and 9 from J; bases not matched to a gene: 7. DNA of the CDR3: TGTGCCAGCAGTCTCGGACAGGGTGCTTCACCCCTCCACTTT. Protein product: CASSLGQGASPLHF.

This chain links TRBV25-1 with TRBJ2-1; TRBD2 matches 9 bases. The V gene end was trimmed by 6 bases and the J gene end by 3 bases; junction bases not matched to a gene: 3. CDR3 size: 14 residues. CDR1 is MGHDK, CDR2 SYGVNS, per germline. The DNA for the CDR3 is TGTGCCAGCAGGACTAGCGGAATCTACAATGAGCAGTTCTTC. Protein: CASRTSGIYNEQFF.

This chain's CDR3 is CASSVDRLAGVYEQYF. The CDR3 bases are TGTGCCAGCAGCGTGGACCGCCTAGCGGGAGTCTACGAGCAGTACTTC. The chain recombines TRBV7-2 with TRBJ2-7, with 10 nucleotides matching TRBD2. V dropped 5 bases and J dropped 3; count of bases not matched to a gene: 10. This CDR3 is 16 amino acids long. CDR1 and CDR2 (germline): SGHTA, FQGNSA.